This entry features one T cell receptor beta chain sequence. What it binds is unknown. This entry comes from a study of fetal regulatory T cell absence and autoimmunity. Study context: The IPEX patients lacked clinical diabetes but had exocrine pancreas autoimmunity. Study-level findings and limits: Some top pancreas TCR clones were over 95-fold enriched versus cord blood. In IPEX syndrome, oligoclonal enrichment was read as supporting prenatal antigen-driven autoimmunity in the pancreas.

Germline values: CDR1 MNHEY, CDR2 SVGAGI. V was trimmed by 4 bases and J by 8 bases, leaving 14 bases between them. The CDR3 spans 13 residues. The assay was run at survey level. Profiling relied on immunoSEQ multiplex PCR, and the TCRdb table lists in-frame clones only, not all of them. The table has some 87,000 clones, less than 80% seen once. The chain uses TRBV6-5 and TRBJ1-1; no definite D call. The TCR originated in a male donor with IPEX syndrome. The sequenced material came from pancreas tissue. The CDR3, as DNA: TGTGCCAGCAGTTCCTTCTTCGGCGCGGAAGCTTTCTTT. This sequence encodes CASSSFFGAEAFF.